This T cell receptor beta chain was identified in a study of blood T cell repertoires in COVID-19. In the study's own analysis: Estimated nucleated cell counts came from reference gene primer amplification. Libraries were prepared by immunoSEQ multiplex PCR; TCRdb keeps only in-frame clonotypes and omits some of them. V and J calls plus clone size are reproduced from that table; the DNA served to infer D and trimming. Of over 30,000 clones in the sample, roughly 80% are singletons; the top ten hold roughly 17%. Only one count was recorded for this clone. Sequenced material: peripheral blood. This TCR derives from a human donor in a cohort sampled during active COVID-19.

The CDR3 is CASSLGGSSYNEQFF. The CDR3 DNA reads as TGTGCCAGCAGCTTAGGTGGGAGCTCCTACAATGAGCAGTTCTTC. The chain links TRBV11-3 to TRBJ2-1, with D tentatively TRBD2 (5 bases). The CDR3 is made up of 15 amino acids. Germline V gene sequence: CDR1 SGHNT, CDR2 YENEEA. The V end lost 1 base, the J end lost 0 bases, and 7 bases lay between the germline ends.